The T cell receptor beta chain under discussion was sequenced for a study of T cell changes during pregnancy in multiple sclerosis. Clones were read by immunoSEQ multiplex PCR, and TCRdb kept only the in-frame ones, dropping some. Found here are tens of thousands of clones, 70% to 90% of them singletons; the top ten hold around 0.5%. Germline CDR1 MDHEN, CDR2 SYDVKM. CDR3 size: 18 residues. V lost 0 bases to trimming and J lost 0 bases, with 17 bases between them. This clone was detected a few times. The J gene is TRBJ1-2, the V gene TRBV28; D is possibly TRBD1 (6 bases). The input for sequencing was CD4+ T cells from peripheral blood mononuclear cells, taken in the first trimester of pregnancy. The sequence was obtained from a female donor with multiple sclerosis, enrolled in a pregnancy study. The DNA for the CDR3 is TGTGCCAGCAGTTTATGGGGAGAGGGACAACCAGCTAACTATGGCTACACCTTC. As protein: CASSLWGEGQPANYGYTF.